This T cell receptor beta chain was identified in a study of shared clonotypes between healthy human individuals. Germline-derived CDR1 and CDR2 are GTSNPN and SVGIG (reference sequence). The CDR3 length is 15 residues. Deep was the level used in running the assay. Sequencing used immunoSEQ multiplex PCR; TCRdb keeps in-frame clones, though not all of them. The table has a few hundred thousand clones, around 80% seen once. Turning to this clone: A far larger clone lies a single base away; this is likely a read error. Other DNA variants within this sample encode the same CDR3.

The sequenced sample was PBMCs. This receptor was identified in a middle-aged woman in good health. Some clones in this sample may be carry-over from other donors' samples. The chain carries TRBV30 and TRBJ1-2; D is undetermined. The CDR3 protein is CACLWGSGEVHGYTF. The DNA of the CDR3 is TGTGCCTGCCTCTGGGGTTCCGGGGAAGTCCATGGCTACACTTTC.